This T cell receptor (beta chain) was sequenced for a study of CD8+ T cells in alopecia areata. As for the study in general: For the treated group, dosing was oral tofacitinib at 5 to 10 mg twice daily. General study findings and limits: Sequenced scalp T cells also include alphabeta T cells resident in normal skin.

Collected material from alopecia areata patients comprised lesional scalp punch biopsies and peripheral blood. Following extraction, RNA underwent reverse transcription to cDNA, which served as the sequencing template. This table comes from immunoSEQ multiplex PCR, and its TCRdb copy is limited to in-frame clones, with some not included. The data contain a few hundred thousand clones, 67% of them singletons. This clone was observed a few times. Its cognate antigen is unknown. CDR1 SQVTM and CDR2 ANQGSEA come from the germline V gene. There are 13 residues in the CDR3. The V and J ends lost 7 bases and 4 bases respectively, with 16 bases between them.

This clonotype originated in a human donor with alopecia areata. The sample in question was CD4+ T cells sorted from blood, obtained at week 0. V gene TRBV29-1 combines with J gene TRBJ2-5, with D possibly being TRBD1 or TRBD2 (5 bases each). Here the CDR3 DNA reads TGCAGCGCGCCGGGACCGGACCTAGAGACCCAGTACTTC. The encoded protein is CSAPGPDLETQYF.